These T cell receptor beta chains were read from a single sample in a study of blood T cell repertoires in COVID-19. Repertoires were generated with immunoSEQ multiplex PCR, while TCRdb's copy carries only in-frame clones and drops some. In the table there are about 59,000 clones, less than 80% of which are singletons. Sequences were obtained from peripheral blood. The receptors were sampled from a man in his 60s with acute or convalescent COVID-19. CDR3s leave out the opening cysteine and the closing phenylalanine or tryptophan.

CDR3: AGGSGRGETQY
length: 11
V: TRBV10-2
J: TRBJ2-5

CDR3: SVGPGAYGYT
length: 10
V: TRBV29-1
J: TRBJ1-2

CDR3: ASSPDRINEKLF
length: 12
V: TRBV5-8
J: TRBJ1-4

CDR3: ASSRGGFYGRTEAF
length: 14
V: TRBV7-2
J: TRBJ1-1

CDR3: SVERWTDTQY
length: 10
V: TRBV29-1
J: TRBJ2-3

CDR3: ASTRTSGAGEQF
length: 12
V: TRBV28
J: TRBJ2-1

CDR3: ASSFGLNANTGELF
length: 14
V: TRBV5-4
J: TRBJ2-2

CDR3: ASSPPGQGGDTQY
length: 13
V: TRBV18
J: TRBJ2-3

CDR3: AISAPGRDTQY
length: 11
V: TRBV10-3
J: TRBJ2-3

CDR3: ASSYSNAGTEAF
length: 12
V: TRBV6-5
J: TRBJ1-1

CDR3: ASGIGQDINTEAF
length: 13
V: TRBV12-5
J: TRBJ1-1

CDR3: ASSQDGGTTYEQY
length: 13
V: TRBV4-3
J: TRBJ2-7

CDR3: ASSILGQTNQPQH
length: 13
V: TRBV19
J: TRBJ1-5

CDR3: ATSPGGEKLF
length: 10
V: TRBV24-1
J: TRBJ1-4